This TCR beta chain was sequenced in a study of blood T cell repertoires in COVID-19. Study-wide background: PBMCs, B-cell-depleted T cells, or T cells were the source of the cDNA or gDNA that made up the material.

With 2 bases removed from V and 0 bases from J, the gap between germline ends came to 8 bases. The CDR3 consists of 15 residues. In germline, CDR1 is MNHEY, CDR2 SVGAGI. Individuals aged about 18 to 100 years were recruited from 20 to 25 US areas. Cohorts were based on clinical histories the participants reported. Per the authors' pipeline: Nucleated cell number was recorded as an estimate derived from reference gene primer amplification. Sequenced by immunoSEQ multiplex PCR; TCRdb stores in-frame clones only, minus some. V and J calls and clone size come straight from that table; D and trimming were deduced from the DNA. Seen here are roughly 250,000 clones, 70% to 90% observed once, and the top ten hold approximately 4%.

The chain is built from TRBV6-5 and TRBJ1-5, with D unresolved. The source of this sequence is a woman in her thirties who had recovered from COVID-19. Sequences were obtained from PBMCs or T cells enriched from blood (not recorded which). The CDR3 DNA follows: TGTGCCAGCAGTTACGAGTATTATAGCAATCAGCCCCAGCATTTT. It specifies CASSYEYYSNQPQHF.